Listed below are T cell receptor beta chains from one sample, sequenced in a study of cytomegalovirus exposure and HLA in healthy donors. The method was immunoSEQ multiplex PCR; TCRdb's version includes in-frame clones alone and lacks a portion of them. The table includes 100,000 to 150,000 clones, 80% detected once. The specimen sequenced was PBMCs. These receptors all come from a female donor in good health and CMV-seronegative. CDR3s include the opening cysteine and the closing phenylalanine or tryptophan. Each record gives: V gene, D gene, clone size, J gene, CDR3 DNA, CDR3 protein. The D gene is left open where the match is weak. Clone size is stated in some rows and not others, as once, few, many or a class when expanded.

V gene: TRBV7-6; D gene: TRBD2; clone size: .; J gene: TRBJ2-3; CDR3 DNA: TGTGCCAGCAGCGCAGGACTAGCTAGCACAGATACGCAGTATTTT; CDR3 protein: CASSAGLASTDTQYF
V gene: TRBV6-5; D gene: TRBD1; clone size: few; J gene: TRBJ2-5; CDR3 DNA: TGTGCCAGCAGTGGCCGACAGGGCGTTGGCGGGACCCAGTACTTC; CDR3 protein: CASSGRQGVGGTQYF
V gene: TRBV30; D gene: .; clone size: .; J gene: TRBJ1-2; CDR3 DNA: TGTGCCTGGAGTGTACCGGGCACAGGGTTCGCCTACACCTTC; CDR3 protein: CAWSVPGTGFAYTF
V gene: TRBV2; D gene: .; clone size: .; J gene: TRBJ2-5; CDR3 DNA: TGTGCCAGCAGTGAAGGGACAGTGGGCCAAGAGACCCAGTACTTC; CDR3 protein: CASSEGTVGQETQYF
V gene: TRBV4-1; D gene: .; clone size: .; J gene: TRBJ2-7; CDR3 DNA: TGCGCCAGCAGCCACCTCCCGAACGGCGGATACGAGCAGTACTTC; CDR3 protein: CASSHLPNGGYEQYF
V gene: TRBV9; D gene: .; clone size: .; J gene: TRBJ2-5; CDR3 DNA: TGTGCCAGCGCCTCCGGAGGGGGCCGGGAGACCCAGTACTTC; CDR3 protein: CASASGGGRETQYF
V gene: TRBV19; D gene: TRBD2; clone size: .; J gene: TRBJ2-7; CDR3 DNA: TGTGCCAGTAGTATAGGCGGACTAGCTAAGGGGCGGGAGCAGTACTTC; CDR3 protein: CASSIGGLAKGREQYF
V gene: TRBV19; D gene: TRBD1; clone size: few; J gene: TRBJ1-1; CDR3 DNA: TGTGCCAGTAGTACTCTAGGACAGGGGAGGACTGAAGCTTTCTTT; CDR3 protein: CASSTLGQGRTEAFF
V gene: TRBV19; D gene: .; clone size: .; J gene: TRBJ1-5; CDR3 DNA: TGTGCCAGTAGTCCCGAGGTAACAAGGTCCCAGCCCCAGCATTTT; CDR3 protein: CASSPEVTRSQPQHF
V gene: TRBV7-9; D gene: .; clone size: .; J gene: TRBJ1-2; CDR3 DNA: TGTGCCAGCAGCCTACAGGGAGCTAACTATGGCTACACCTTC; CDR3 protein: CASSLQGANYGYTF
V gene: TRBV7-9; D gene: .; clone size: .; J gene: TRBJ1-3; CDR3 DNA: TGTGCCAGCACCCTAGATGGGACTGCGGGAAACACCATATATTTT; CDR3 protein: CASTLDGTAGNTIYF
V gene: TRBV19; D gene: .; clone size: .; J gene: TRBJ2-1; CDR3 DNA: TGTGCCAGTCAAGCACGAGTATCCTACAATGAGCAGTTCTTC; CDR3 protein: CASQARVSYNEQFF
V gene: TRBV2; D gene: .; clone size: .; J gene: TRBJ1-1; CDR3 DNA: TGTGCCAGCAGCTTCACAGGGAACACTGAAGCTTTCTTT; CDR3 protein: CASSFTGNTEAFF
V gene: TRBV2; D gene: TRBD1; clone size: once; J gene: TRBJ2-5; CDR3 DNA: TGTGCCAGCAGGGACGGACAGGGCGACAAGTGGACCCAGTACTTC; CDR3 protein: CASRDGQGDKWTQYF
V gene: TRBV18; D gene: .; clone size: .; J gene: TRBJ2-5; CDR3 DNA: TGTGCCAGCTCACAAACTACAGGGCCTGAGGAGCAGTACTTC; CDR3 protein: CASSQTTGPEEQYF
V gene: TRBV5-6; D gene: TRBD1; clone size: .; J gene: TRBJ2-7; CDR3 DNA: TGTGCCAGCAGCTTGGTCCGGGACAGGGTGTCGTACGAGCAGTACTTC; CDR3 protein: CASSLVRDRVSYEQYF
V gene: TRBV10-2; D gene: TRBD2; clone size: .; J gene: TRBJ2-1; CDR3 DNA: TGCGCCAGTGGCGGGGGCGGGGGGACCTACTCCTACAATGAGCAGTTCTTC; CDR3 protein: CASGGGGGTYSYNEQFF
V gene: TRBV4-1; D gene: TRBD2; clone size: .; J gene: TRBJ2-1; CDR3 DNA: TGCGCCAGCAGCCAAGCCTTCTTGGGAGGGCGCGGTTATGAGCAGTTCTTC; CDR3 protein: CASSQAFLGGRGYEQFF
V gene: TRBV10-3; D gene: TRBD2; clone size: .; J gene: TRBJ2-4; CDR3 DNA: TGTGCCATCACCACACGTGGGGGACTAGCGGACCTAGCCAAAAACATTCAGTACTTC; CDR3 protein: CAITTRGGLADLAKNIQYF
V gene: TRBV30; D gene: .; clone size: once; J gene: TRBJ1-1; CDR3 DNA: TGTGCCTGGAGTACCCCTTGGACCAGTCGGGGGAACACTGAAGCTTTCTTT; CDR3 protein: CAWSTPWTSRGNTEAFF
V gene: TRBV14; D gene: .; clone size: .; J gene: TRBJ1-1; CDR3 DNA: TGTGCCAGCCGTCTAGGGAACACTGAAGCTTTCTTT; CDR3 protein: CASRLGNTEAFF
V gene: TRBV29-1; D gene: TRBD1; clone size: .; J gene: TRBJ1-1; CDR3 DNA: TGCAGCGCGTCCAGACAGGGGGCTCACACTGAAGCTTTCTTT; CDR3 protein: CSASRQGAHTEAFF
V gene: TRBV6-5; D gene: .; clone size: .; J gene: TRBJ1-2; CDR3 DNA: TGTGCCAGCAACAACGGCCCCCGCGGTGGCTACACCTTC; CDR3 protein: CASNNGPRGGYTF
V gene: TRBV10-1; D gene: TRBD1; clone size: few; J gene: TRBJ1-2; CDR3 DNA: TGCGCCAGTTCGACAGGGACCAACTATGGCTACACCTTC; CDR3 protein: CASSTGTNYGYTF
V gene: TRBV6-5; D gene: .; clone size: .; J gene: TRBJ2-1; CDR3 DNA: TGTGCCAGCAGTTCCAGCTCCTACAATGAGCAGTTCTTC; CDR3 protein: CASSSSSYNEQFF
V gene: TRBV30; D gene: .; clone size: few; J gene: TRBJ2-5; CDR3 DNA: TGTGCCTGGAGTGGGGGGGTTTCGTCGGAGACCCAGTACTTC; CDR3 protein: CAWSGGVSSETQYF
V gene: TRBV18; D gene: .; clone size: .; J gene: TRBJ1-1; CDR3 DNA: TGTGCCAGCTCATCGGGGGGGAACACTGAAGCTTTCTTT; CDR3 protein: CASSSGGNTEAFF
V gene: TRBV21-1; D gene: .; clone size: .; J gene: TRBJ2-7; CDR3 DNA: TGTGCCAGCAGCTGCCCGTGTGGACTAGCGGGAACCGGCGAGCAGTACTTC; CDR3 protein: CASSCPCGLAGTGEQYF
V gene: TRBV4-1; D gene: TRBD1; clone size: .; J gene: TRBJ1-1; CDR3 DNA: TGCGCCAGCAGCCAAGGTCCTGTTTGGGGACAGGGGGAAGATGAAGCTTTCTTT; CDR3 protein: CASSQGPVWGQGEDEAFF
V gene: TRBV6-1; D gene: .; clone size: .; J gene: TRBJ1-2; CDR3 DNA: TGTGCCAGCAGTGTCAGGGGTGACTATGGCTACACCTTC; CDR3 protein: CASSVRGDYGYTF
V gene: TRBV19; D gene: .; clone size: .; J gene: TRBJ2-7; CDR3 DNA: TGTGCCAGTAGTATCGGCTCGGGGTGGGCCTACGAGCAGTACTTC; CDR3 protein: CASSIGSGWAYEQYF
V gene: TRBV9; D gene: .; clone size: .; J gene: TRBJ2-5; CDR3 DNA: TGTGCCAGCAGCGTAGGTAGCGCCCCAGGAGGGACCCAGTACTTC; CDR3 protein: CASSVGSAPGGTQYF
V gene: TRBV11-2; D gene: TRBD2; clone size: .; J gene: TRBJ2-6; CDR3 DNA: TGTGCCAGCAGCTTAGGGACGGGAGGGATCTCTGGGGCCAACGGCCTGACTTTC; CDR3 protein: CASSLGTGGISGANGLTF
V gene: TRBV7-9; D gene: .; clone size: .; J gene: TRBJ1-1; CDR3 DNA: TGTGCCAGCAGCTTCGGGAGCACTGAAGCTTTCTTT; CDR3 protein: CASSFGSTEAFF
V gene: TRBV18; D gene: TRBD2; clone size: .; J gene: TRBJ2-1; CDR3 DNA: TGTGCCAGCTCACCGGGAGGGGATGGTGAGCAGTTCTTC; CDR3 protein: CASSPGGDGEQFF
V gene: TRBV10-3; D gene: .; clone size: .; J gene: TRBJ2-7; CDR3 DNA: TGTGCCATCAGTGAGTCGACAATCACCTACGAGCAGTACTTC; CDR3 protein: CAISESTITYEQYF
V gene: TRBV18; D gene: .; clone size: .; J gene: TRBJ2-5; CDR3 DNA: TGTGCCAGCTCACCACTACCTAGGGGCGAGACCCAGTACTTC; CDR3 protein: CASSPLPRGETQYF
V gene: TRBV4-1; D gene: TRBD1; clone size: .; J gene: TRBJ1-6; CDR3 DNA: TGCGCCAGCAGCCCGACAGGGCGTAATTCACCCCTCCACTTT; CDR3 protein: CASSPTGRNSPLHF
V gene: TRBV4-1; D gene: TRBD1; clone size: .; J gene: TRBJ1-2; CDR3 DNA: TGCGCCAGCAGCGAAATGACAGGGGTAATCAACTATGGCTACACCTTC; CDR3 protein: CASSEMTGVINYGYTF
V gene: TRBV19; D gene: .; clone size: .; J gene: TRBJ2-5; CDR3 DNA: TGTGCCAGACCCCAGGGCCCAGAGACCCAGTACTTC; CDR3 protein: CARPQGPETQYF
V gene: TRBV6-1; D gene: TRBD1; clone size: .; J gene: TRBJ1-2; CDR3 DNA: TGTGCCAGCAGTGACCTACAGGGGGCCGTCTATGGCTACACCTTC; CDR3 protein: CASSDLQGAVYGYTF
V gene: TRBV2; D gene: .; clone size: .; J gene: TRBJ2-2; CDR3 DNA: TGTGCCAGCAGTTCCCAGGGGTCCCGGGCCGGGGAGCTGTTTTTT; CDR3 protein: CASSSQGSRAGELFF
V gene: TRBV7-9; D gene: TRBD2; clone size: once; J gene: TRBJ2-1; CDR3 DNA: TGTGCCAGCAGTACTAGCGGGGCCTCAAATGAGCAGTTCTTC; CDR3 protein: CASSTSGASNEQFF
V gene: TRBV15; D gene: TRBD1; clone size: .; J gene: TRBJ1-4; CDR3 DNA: TGTGCCACCAGCAGAAGGGACAGCGCAGAACTGTTTTTT; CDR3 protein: CATSRRDSAELFF
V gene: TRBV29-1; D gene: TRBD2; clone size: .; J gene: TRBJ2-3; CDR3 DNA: TGCAGCGTTGTAAAGCGGGACACAGATACGCAGTATTTT; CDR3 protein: CSVVKRDTDTQYF
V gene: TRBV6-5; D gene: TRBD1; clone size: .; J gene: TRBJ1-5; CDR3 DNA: TGTGCCAGCAGTCGACAGGGGAATCAGCCCCAGCATTTT; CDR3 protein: CASSRQGNQPQHF